This entry lists 23 T cell receptor beta chains sequenced from one sample in a study of radiotherapy plus CTLA-4 blockade in lung cancer. The data were produced by immunoSEQ multiplex PCR, yet TCRdb's version contains in-frame clones alone and is incomplete. The sample has about 72,000 clones; around 83% are singletons. The sequenced sample was peripheral blood, obtained from a patient treated with radiotherapy plus ipilimumab. These receptors all come from a human donor with non-small cell lung cancer who had a partial response to radiotherapy plus ipilimumab.

The chain recombines TRBV6-5 with TRBJ2-7; 10 bases are shared with TRBD2. The CDR3 runs 12 residues. V was clipped by 6 bases and J by 4 bases; unmatched bases: 0. The germline V gene has CDR1 MNHEY and CDR2 SVGAGI. The DNA for the CDR3 is TGTGCCAGCAGAGCGGGAGGGTACGAGCAGTACTTC. Its protein product is CASRAGGYEQYF.

This chain joins TRBV5-1 and TRBJ1-6, with D tentatively TRBD1 (5 bases). V lost 5 bases, J lost 2 bases, and 14 bases lay in between. CDR1 and CDR2 from the germline V gene are SGHRS and YFSETQ. The CDR3 is 16 residues long. The CDR3 spells CASRLNQGAYNSPLHF. As DNA, the CDR3 is TGCGCCAGCAGACTTAACCAGGGCGCCTATAATTCACCCCTCCACTTT.

The chain couples TRBV28 to TRBJ1-1, with D maybe TRBD1 (6 bases). Germline CDR1 and CDR2: MDHEN and SYDVKM. The CDR3 has 13 residues. Trimming shortened V by 2 bases and J by 6 bases, and 10 bases separated the two germline ends. The CDR3 sequence: CASSLTPGAEAFF. CDR3 bases: TGTGCCAGCAGTTTAACGCCAGGGGCTGAAGCTTTCTTT. Filled out from reference TRBV28 and TRBJ1-1, the complete variable domain reads DVKVTQSSRYLVKRTGEKVFLECVQDMDHENMFWYRQDPGLGLRLIYFSYDVKMKEKGDIPEGYSVSREKKERFSLILESASTNQTSMYLCASSLTPGAEAFFGQGTRLTVV.

This clone has a handful of counts. CDR3 DNA sequence: TGTGCCAGCATGTGGCAGGCCAACACCATATATTTT. It specifies CASMWQANTIYF. The chain employs TRBV6-5 and TRBJ1-3; D gene uncertain. The CDR3 totals 12 residues. The germline gives CDR1 MNHEY, CDR2 SVGAGI. The V and J ends lost 7 bases and 7 bases respectively, with 11 bases between them.

In this sample, this clone turned up a few times. The chain's CDR3 is CASSYRVAGESGTQYF. Here the CDR3 DNA reads TGTGCCAGCAGCTACCGGGTAGCGGGAGAATCGGGTACGCAGTATTTT. This chain joins TRBV2 and TRBJ2-3, with 9 bases lining up with TRBD2. This CDR3 is 16 amino acids long. Per the germline V gene, CDR1 is SNHLY and CDR2 is FYNNEI. V gave up 6 bases and J gave up 8 bases; unmatched junction bases: 15.

With respect to this clone: At one of its ends the junction is not consistent with the germline gene, which may arise from a read error. Distinct nucleotide sequences in the sample also encode this CDR3. The gene calls are TRBV7-9 and TRBJ2-3, with D perhaps matching TRBD2 (5 bases). The CDR3 consists of 14 residues. Germline loops: CDR1 SEHNR, CDR2 FQNEAQ (reference sequence). CDR3 nucleotide sequence: TGTGCCAGCAGCTTAAGCGGCCAGCAGGATACGCAGTACTTT. Its translation is CASSLSGQQDTQYF.

The J gene is TRBJ2-7, the V gene TRBV18, with 10 nucleotides matching TRBD1. Germline CDR1 reads KGHSH; CDR2 reads LQKENI. The CDR3 has 16 amino acids. The V segment lost 4 bases and the J segment 5 bases; nucleotides outside the gene matches: 11. The CDR3 reads CASSRRSRDRGDEQYF. In DNA form, the CDR3 reads TGTGCCAGCTCACGGCGCAGCCGGGACAGGGGCGACGAGCAGTACTTC.

V usage is TRBV27 and J usage is TRBJ2-5, with TRBD1 matching 8 bases. The J call may be faulty, since TRBJ2-7 better matches the DNA end. The germline V gene encodes CDR1 MNHEY and CDR2 SMNVEV (reference sequence). This CDR3 has 16 residues. CDR3 sequence (DNA): TGTGCCAGCAATAAGGCAGGGGGCTTAAGCTCCTACGAGCAGTACTTC. It translates to CASNKAGGLSSYEQYF.

This clone was found once. The chain carries TRBV2 and TRBJ2-7, with TRBD1 as a possible D gene (6 bases). The germline V and J ends were trimmed by 4 bases and 2 bases, with 12 bases remaining between them. Germline lookup yields CDR1 SNHLY and CDR2 FYNNEI. The CDR3 consists of 14 residues. CDR3 bases: TGTGCCAGCAGTGTATTCGGGACAACCTACGAGCAGTACTTC. It is translated as CASSVFGTTYEQYF.

The chain is built from TRBV7-2 and TRBJ2-3; 7 bases are a match to TRBD2. The CDR3 is 14 amino acids. V was pared by 5 bases and J by 1 base, with 3 bases of the junction left unmatched. Looked up from germline, CDR1 is SGHTA and CDR2 is FQGNSA. The CDR3 loop reads CASSRGGGTDTQYF. In DNA, the CDR3 is TGTGCCAGCAGCCGCGGGGGAGGCACAGATACGCAGTATTTT.

This clone occurred a few times. The genes are TRBV7-8 and TRBJ2-2; no firm D call. V was clipped by 1 base and J by 4 bases, with 10 bases between them. The CDR3 is 15 residues long. CDR1 and CDR2 from the germline V gene are SGHVS and FQNEAQ. CDR3 sequence reads: CASSLDGSITGELFF. In nucleotides, the CDR3 is TGTGCCAGCAGCTTAGACGGTAGTATCACCGGGGAGCTGTTTTTT.

J is TRBJ1-1 and V is TRBV15, with TRBD1 as a possible D gene (5 bases). There are 15 residues in the CDR3. Germline V lookup: CDR1 LNHNV, CDR2 YYDKDF (reference sequence). V gave up 0 bases and J gave up 1 base, with 9 bases separating them. The CDR3, as DNA: TGTGCCACCAGCAGAGATCCGACAGAGAACACTGAAGCTTTCTTT. Translating gives CATSRDPTENTEAFF.

This clone was observed once. Other DNA sequences in this sample translate to the same CDR3. This chain uses TRBV18 with TRBJ1-3; no firm D call. CDR3 size: 15 residues. V lost 2 bases, J lost 0 bases, and 8 bases lay in between. CDR1 KGHSH and CDR2 LQKENI come from the germline V gene. Written as DNA, the CDR3 is TGTGCCAGCTCACCAAGCGGTGGCTCTGGAAACACCATATATTTT. Translated, it gives CASSPSGGSGNTIYF.

The chain has TRBV19 and TRBJ2-3, with D tentatively TRBD2 (5 bases). V lost 6 bases and J lost 8, with 18 bases in between. Germline assignment: CDR1 LNHDA and CDR2 SQIVND (reference sequence). This CDR3 comprises 14 residues. The CDR3 sequence is CASRDSHRVGTQYF. The DNA for the CDR3 is TGTGCCAGTAGGGACTCCCATCGGGTGGGTACGCAGTATTTT.

The genes are TRBV9 and TRBJ2-7, with TRBD2 matching 9 bases. V shed 7 bases, J shed 1 base, and the junction held 12 bases outside the gene matches. The germline gives CDR1 SGDLS, CDR2 YYNGEE. The CDR3 is 16 residues long. The CDR3, as DNA: TGTGCCAGCGTACCGGCCGCGGGAGGGAAATCCTACGAGCAGTACTTC. This encodes CASVPAAGGKSYEQYF.

There are a few counts of this clone. The rearrangement joins TRBV30 to TRBJ1-1, with TRBD1 matching over 7 bases. The V gene end was trimmed by 5 bases and the J gene end by 1 base; junction bases not matched to a gene: 7. The CDR3 is 14 residues long. Germline values: CDR1 GTSNPN, CDR2 SVGIG (reference sequence). The CDR3 bases are TGTGCCTGGGGGTCCGGGACAGCGAACACTGAAGCTTTCTTT. Amino acid sequence: CAWGSGTANTEAFF. The full variable domain, with the rest looked up from reference TRBV30 and TRBJ1-1, is SQTIHQWPATLVQPVGSPLSLECTVEGTSNPNLYWYRQAAGRGLQLLFYSVGIGQISSEVPQNLSASRPQDRQFILSSKKLLLSDSGFYLCAWGSGTANTEAFFGQGTRLTVV.

The CDR3 nucleotides read TGTGCCTGCGGGCCCGGGGGAGAGACCCAGTACTTC. Its translation: CACGPGGETQYF. J is TRBJ2-5 and V is TRBV30; D may be TRBD2 (6 bases). V lost 6 bases, J lost 4 bases, and 12 bases lay in between. The CDR3 has 12 residues. Germline V CDR1 and CDR2: GTSNPN, SVGIG (reference sequence).

The CDR3 DNA reads as TGCGCCAGCAGGTTGCCCAGCGGGAAAGATGAGCAGTTCTTC. Amino acids: CASRLPSGKDEQFF. V gene TRBV5-1 combines with J gene TRBJ2-1; 7 nucleotides agree with TRBD2. Germline V gene lookup returns CDR1 SGHRS and CDR2 YFSETQ. The V segment lost 5 bases and the J segment 8 bases; nucleotides outside the gene matches: 10. The CDR3 covers 14 residues.

The J gene is TRBJ2-1, the V gene TRBV5-1, with 13 positions matching TRBD2. This CDR3 is 15 amino acids long. The V and J ends lost 0 bases and 8 bases, in that order; junction bases with no gene match: 2. The germline gives CDR1 SGHRS, CDR2 YFSETQ. CDR3 coding DNA: TGCGCCAGCAGCTTGGTACTAGCGGGAGGGGATGAGCAGTTCTTC. Translating gives CASSLVLAGGDEQFF.

The V and J genes are TRBV28 and TRBJ1-2; TRBD1 matches at 8 bases. The germline CDR1 and CDR2 sequences are MDHEN and SYDVKM. J was trimmed by 7 bases and V by 5 bases; bases with no gene match: 3. The CDR3 extends over 12 amino acids. The CDR3 sequence: CASSRTGFGYTF. The CDR3, as DNA: TGTGCCAGCAGTAGGACAGGGTTTGGCTACACCTTC.

The chain employs TRBV5-4 and TRBJ2-5; 9 positions match TRBD2. Trimming removed 0 bases from V and 0 bases from J; junction bases left unmatched: 0. The CDR3 is 15 residues long. CDR1 is SGHNT and CDR2 is YYREEE in the germline V gene (reference sequence). The CDR3 region is CASSLGLADQETQYF. The CDR3, as DNA: TGTGCCAGCAGCTTGGGACTAGCGGACCAAGAGACCCAGTACTTC.

The J gene is TRBJ1-2, the V gene TRBV29-1; TRBD1 matches at 7 bases. Germline lookup yields CDR1 SQVTM and CDR2 ANQGSEA. The CDR3 totals 14 residues. V lost 1 base to trimming and J lost 1 base; unmatched junction nucleotides: 3. Written as DNA, the CDR3 is TGCAGCGTTGAAGTCCGACAGGGTAACTATGGCTACACCTTC. It codes for CSVEVRQGNYGYTF.

The gene calls are TRBV4-2 and TRBJ1-1; D remains unclear. This CDR3 comprises 12 residues. Germline V lookup: CDR1 LGHNA, CDR2 YNFKEQ. V was trimmed by 4 bases and J by 6 bases, leaving 9 bases between them. The CDR3 reads CASSLVFSEAFF. In DNA, the CDR3 is TGTGCCAGCAGCCTAGTATTTTCTGAAGCTTTCTTT.